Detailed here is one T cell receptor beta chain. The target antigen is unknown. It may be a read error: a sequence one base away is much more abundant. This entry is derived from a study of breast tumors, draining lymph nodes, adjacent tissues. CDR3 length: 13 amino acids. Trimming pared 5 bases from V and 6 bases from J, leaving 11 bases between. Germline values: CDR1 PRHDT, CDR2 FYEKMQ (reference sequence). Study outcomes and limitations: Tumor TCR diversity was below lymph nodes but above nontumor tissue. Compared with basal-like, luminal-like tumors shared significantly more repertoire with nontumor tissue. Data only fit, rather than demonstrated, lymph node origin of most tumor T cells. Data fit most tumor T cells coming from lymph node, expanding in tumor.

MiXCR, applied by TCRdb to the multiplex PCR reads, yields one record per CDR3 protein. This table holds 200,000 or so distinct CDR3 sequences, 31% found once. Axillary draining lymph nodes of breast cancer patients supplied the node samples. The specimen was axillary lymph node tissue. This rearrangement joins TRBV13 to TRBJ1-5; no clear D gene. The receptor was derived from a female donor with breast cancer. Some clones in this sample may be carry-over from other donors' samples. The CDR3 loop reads CASSKPGGQPQHF. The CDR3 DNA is TGTGCCAGCAGCAAGCCGGGAGGTCAGCCCCAGCATTTT.